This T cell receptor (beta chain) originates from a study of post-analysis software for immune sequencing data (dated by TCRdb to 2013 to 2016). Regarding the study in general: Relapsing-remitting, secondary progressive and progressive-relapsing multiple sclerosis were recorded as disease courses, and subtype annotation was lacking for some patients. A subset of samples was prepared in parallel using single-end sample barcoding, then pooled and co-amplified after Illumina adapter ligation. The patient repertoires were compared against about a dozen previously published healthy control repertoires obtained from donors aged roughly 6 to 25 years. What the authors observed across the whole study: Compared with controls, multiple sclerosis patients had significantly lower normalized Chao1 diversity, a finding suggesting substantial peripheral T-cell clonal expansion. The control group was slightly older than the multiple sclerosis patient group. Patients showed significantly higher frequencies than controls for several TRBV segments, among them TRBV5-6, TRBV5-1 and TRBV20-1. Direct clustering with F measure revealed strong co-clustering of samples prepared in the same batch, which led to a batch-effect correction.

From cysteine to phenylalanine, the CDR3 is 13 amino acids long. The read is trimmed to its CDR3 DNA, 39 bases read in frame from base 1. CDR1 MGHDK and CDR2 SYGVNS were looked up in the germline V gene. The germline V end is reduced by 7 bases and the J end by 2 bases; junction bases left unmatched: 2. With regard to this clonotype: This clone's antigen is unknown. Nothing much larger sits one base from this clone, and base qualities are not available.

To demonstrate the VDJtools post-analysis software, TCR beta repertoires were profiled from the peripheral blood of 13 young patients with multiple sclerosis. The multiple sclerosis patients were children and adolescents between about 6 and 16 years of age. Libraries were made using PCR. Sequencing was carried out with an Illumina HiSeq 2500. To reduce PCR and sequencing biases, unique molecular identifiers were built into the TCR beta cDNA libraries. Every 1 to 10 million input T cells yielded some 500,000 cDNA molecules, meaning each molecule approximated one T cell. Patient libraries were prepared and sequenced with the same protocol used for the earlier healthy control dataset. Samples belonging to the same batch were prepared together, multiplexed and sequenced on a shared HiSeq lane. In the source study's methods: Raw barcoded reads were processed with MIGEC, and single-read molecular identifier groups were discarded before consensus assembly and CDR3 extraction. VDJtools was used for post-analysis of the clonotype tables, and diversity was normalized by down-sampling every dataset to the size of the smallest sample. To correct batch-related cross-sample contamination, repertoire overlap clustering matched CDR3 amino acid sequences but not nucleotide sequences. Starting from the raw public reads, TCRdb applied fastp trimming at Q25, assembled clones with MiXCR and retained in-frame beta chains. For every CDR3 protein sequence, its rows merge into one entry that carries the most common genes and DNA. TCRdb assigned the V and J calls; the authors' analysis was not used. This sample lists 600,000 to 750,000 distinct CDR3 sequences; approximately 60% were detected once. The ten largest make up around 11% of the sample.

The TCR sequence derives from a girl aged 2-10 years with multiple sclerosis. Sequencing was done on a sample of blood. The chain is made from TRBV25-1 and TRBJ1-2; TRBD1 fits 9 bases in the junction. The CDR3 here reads CASTGQGNYGYTF. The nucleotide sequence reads TGTGCCAGCACTGGACAGGGGAACTATGGCTACACCTTC.